This TCR beta chain was recovered during a study of PD-1 blockade in classical Hodgkin lymphoma. The CDR3 spans 14 residues. CDR1 is LGHNA and CDR2 is YSLEER in the germline V gene. V lost 2 bases to trimming and J lost 4 bases, with 11 bases between them. Time point here: newly diagnosed, previously untreated cHL patient sample. The method was immunoSEQ multiplex PCR; TCRdb's version includes in-frame clones alone and lacks a portion of them. The sample records roughly 77,000 clones, over 90% being singletons. The rearrangement joins TRBV4-3 to TRBJ1-1, with D maybe TRBD1 (5 bases). The TCR comes from a human donor with classical Hodgkin lymphoma. Material: peripheral blood mononuclear cells (PBMCs). The CDR3 bases are TGCGCCAGCAGCCAACAGGGTGGAGGCACTGAAGCTTTCTTT. Translating gives CASSQQGGGTEAFF.